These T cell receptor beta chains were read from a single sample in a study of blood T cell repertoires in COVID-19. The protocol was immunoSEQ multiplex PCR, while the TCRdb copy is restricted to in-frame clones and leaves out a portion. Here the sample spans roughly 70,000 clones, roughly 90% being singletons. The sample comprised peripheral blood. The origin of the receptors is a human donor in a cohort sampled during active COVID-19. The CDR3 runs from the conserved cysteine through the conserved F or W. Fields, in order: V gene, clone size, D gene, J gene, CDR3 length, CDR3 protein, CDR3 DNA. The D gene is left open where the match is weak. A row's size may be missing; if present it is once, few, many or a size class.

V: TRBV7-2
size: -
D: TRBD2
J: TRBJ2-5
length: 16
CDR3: CASSLVTSGARETQYF
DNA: TGTGCCAGCAGCTTAGTCACTAGCGGGGCCCGGGAGACCCAGTACTTC

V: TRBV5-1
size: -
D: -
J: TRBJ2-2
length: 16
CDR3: CASSFIVAPTAGELFF
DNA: TGCGCCAGCAGCTTCATAGTAGCCCCGACAGCCGGGGAGCTGTTTTTT

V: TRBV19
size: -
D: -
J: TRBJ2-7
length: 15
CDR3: CASSPNDKSPYEQYF
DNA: TGTGCCAGTAGCCCGAATGACAAGTCCCCCTACGAGCAGTACTTC

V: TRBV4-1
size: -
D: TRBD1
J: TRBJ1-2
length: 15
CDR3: CASSQDQGTAYGYTF
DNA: TGCGCCAGCAGCCAAGATCAAGGGACAGCCTATGGCTACACCTTC

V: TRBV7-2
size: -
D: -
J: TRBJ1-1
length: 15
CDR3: CASSLAPTSGTEAFF
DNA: TGTGCCAGCAGCTTAGCGCCGACTTCGGGCACTGAAGCTTTCTTT

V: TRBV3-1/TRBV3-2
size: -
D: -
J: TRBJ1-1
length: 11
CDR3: CASSQAQEAFF
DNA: TGTGCCAGCAGCCAAGCCCAGGAAGCTTTCTTT

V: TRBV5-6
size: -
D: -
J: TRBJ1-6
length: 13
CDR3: CASSFTVNSPLHF
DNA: TGTGCCAGCAGCTTTACAGTTAATTCACCCCTCCACTTT

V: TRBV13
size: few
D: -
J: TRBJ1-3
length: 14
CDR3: CASSQGLRGNTIYF
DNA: TGTGCCAGCAGCCAGGGACTTAGGGGAAACACCATATATTTT

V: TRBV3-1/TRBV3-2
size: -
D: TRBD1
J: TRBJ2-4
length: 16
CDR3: CASSQATGGIWNIQYF
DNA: TGTGCCAGCAGCCAAGCGACAGGGGGCATCTGGAACATTCAGTACTTC

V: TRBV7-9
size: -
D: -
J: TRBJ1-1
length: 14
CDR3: CASNKDLRNTEAFF
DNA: TGTGCCAGCAACAAAGATCTCAGGAACACTGAAGCTTTCTTT

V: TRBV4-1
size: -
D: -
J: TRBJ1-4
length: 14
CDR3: CASSQERQGEKLFF
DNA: TGCGCCAGCAGCCAAGAACGGCAGGGTGAAAAACTGTTTTTT

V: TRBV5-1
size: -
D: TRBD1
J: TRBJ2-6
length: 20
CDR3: CASSLVTYGTGGSGANVLTF
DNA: TGCGCCAGCAGCTTGGTGACTTACGGGACAGGGGGCTCTGGGGCCAACGTCCTGACTTTC

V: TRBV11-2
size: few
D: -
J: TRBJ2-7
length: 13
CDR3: CASSLPGDYEQYF
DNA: TGTGCCAGCAGCTTACCCGGTGACTACGAGCAGTACTTC

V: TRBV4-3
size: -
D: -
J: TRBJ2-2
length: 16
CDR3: CASSQHRELNTGELFF
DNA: TGCGCCAGCAGCCAGCACAGGGAACTGAACACCGGGGAGCTGTTTTTT

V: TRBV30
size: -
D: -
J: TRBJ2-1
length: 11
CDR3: CAWNSGNEQFF
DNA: TGTGCCTGGAACTCAGGGAATGAGCAGTTCTTC